The entry below describes one TCR beta chain. Its specificity is unknown. The sample is drawn from a study of T cells expressing NK-cell markers. Study as a whole: Sequenced donors, eight in total, included seven who were HCMV-seropositive and one who was seronegative. Study findings and constraints: Researchers report these clonotypes also headed the CD3+CD56-NKG2C+ fraction in several donors. Dominant NKG2C+ clonotypes accounted for about 1.0-8% of CD8+ T cells in about six donors.

The authors made TCR beta cDNA libraries by 5'RACE template switching. This switching added a universal primer site and UMIs. TCRdb reprocessed the 5' RACE reads and keeps a single row for each CDR3 protein, giving no DNA. This repertoire includes a few hundred thousand distinct CDR3 sequences. Sequencing input: blood T cells: a sorted CD56 or NKG2C T cell subset, CD4+ or CD8+ T cells, or bulk PBMC T cells (not recorded which). The TCR originated in a man aged 18 to 70 in good health.

The CDR3 loop reads CASSLRVTGDTEAFF. The genes are TRBV28 and TRBJ1-1; TCRdb designates TRBD1, a call that cannot be tested without DNA. This CDR3 region has 15 residues. In germline, CDR1 is MDHEN, CDR2 SYDVKM.